Listed below are T cell receptor beta chains from one sample, sequenced in a study of blood T cell repertoires in COVID-19. Profiled with immunoSEQ multiplex PCR; TCRdb holds only in-frame clones, not every one. Altogether roughly 300,000 clones are present, 85% being singletons, with the ten largest covering 2.5% to 3%. Sample: PBMCs or T cells enriched from blood (not recorded which). Receptors originate from a woman between 45 and 65 years old who had recovered from COVID-19. Both conserved end residues are part of each CDR3. A D gene is named only where the DNA matches it firmly. Rows may omit the clone size; those that give it use once, few, many or a size class.

j_call d_call clone_size v_call cdr3_aa cdr3_nt
TRBJ1-3 - - TRBV5-4 CASSRGGFSGNTIYF TGTGCCAGCAGCCGAGGAGGCTTCTCTGGAAACACCATATATTTT
TRBJ2-3 - - TRBV3-1/TRBV3-2 CASSPRGGGSDTQYF TGTGCCAGCAGCCCCCGCGGCGGGGGCTCGGATACGCAGTATTTT
TRBJ1-6 - - TRBV19 CASSDRFYSPLHF TGTGCCAGTAGTGACAGGTTTTATTCACCCCTCCACTTT
TRBJ2-3 TRBD1 - TRBV24-1 CATSGQGVTDTQYF TGTGCCACCAGTGGACAGGGGGTCACAGATACGCAGTATTTT
TRBJ2-1 TRBD2 - TRBV5-1 CASSLIAGGLNEQFF TGCGCCAGCAGCTTGATCGCGGGGGGGCTCAATGAGCAGTTCTTC
TRBJ2-3 TRBD2 - TRBV10-1 CASSPSGAYTQYF TGCGCCAGCAGCCCTAGCGGAGCCTATACGCAGTATTTT
TRBJ2-1 TRBD2 - TRBV28 CASSPGRGGFYYEQFF TGTGCCAGCAGCCCCGGGCGGGGGGGCTTCTATTATGAGCAGTTCTTC
TRBJ1-6 TRBD1 once TRBV18 CASSTRQGPQSSYNSPLHF TGTGCCAGCTCAACGAGACAGGGGCCTCAGAGCTCCTATAATTCACCCCTCCACTTT
TRBJ1-1 - - TRBV19 CASSQQVNTEAFF TGTGCCAGTAGTCAACAGGTGAACACTGAAGCTTTCTTT
TRBJ1-1 TRBD1 few TRBV5-1 CASSATGTANTEAFF TGCGCCAGCAGCGCCACCGGGACAGCGAACACTGAAGCTTTCTTT